This T cell receptor (beta chain) was identified during a study of technical replicates of blood from a handful of donors. In its sample, this clone was seen a few times. Produced via immunoSEQ multiplex PCR; TCRdb's table is partial and in-frame only. Altogether about 80,000 clones are present, 90% to 95% being singletons, with the ten largest covering approximately 0.41%. This CDR3 is 13 amino acids long. From germline, CDR1 is SNHLY and CDR2 FYNNEI. Trimming removed 8 bases from V and 5 bases from J, with 13 bases in between. Sequences were obtained from T cells isolated from PBMCs. The chain is built from TRBV2 and TRBJ1-5, with a tentative D call TRBD1 (5 bases). The source is a human donor in good health. The CDR3 bases are TGTGCCAGCGGGGGGGAGAATTATCAGCCCCAGCATTTT. This translates into CASGGENYQPQHF.